This record concerns one T cell receptor (beta chain) sequence. There is no known antigen for this receptor. No base quality values were provided; no much bigger clone lies one nucleotide off. To sequence the TCRbeta CDR3 region, genomic DNA was isolated from the sorted cells. The immunoSEQ Assay was used for sequencing of TCRbeta CDR3 regions. The table comes from immuneACCESS by way of TCRdb, which keeps in-frame sequences with V and J called. Part of the clones is missing from these tables; in studies checked, under half for an unresolved V gene and the rest for unknown reasons. The sample data list approximately 30,000 clones, and 75% to 95% of these were observed just once. The ten largest clones represent 24% of the sample. The trial excluded patients who had a history of autoimmune disease or were on systemic immunosuppression. Peripheral blood for TCR sequencing was collected from all dose cohorts at baseline, on cycle 4 day 1, and on cycle 7 day 1. Samples came from an open-label, multicenter, first-in-human phase I dose-escalation trial of ivuxolimab. Adults with locally advanced or metastatic melanoma, renal cell carcinoma, hepatocellular carcinoma or head and neck squamous cell carcinoma were enrolled in the trial. Before TCR sequencing, CD4+ and CD8+ T cells were separately sorted from peripheral blood.

The data derive from a study of OX40 agonist ivuxolimab in advanced cancers. As for the study more broadly: Ivuxolimab, which targeted the costimulatory receptor OX40 (CD134), was an agonistic, fully human IgG2 monoclonal antibody. Intravenous ivuxolimab was administered to patients every 2 weeks at six dose levels: 0.01, 0.1, 0.3, 1.5, 3 and 10 mg/kg. Among the roughly 52 dose-escalation patients, around 20 had hepatocellular carcinoma, about 15 melanoma, 9 renal cell carcinoma and 9 head and neck cancer. In the dose-escalation cohort, approximately 82% of patients were male, and the mean age was approximately 60 years, with a range of roughly 20 to 80. Prior anti-PD-1, anti-PD-L1 or anti-CTLA-4 therapy was permitted, and about 40% of dose-escalation patients had received checkpoint inhibitors. Three dose-escalation patients achieved partial responses, one with hepatocellular carcinoma and two with cutaneous melanoma. Peripheral TCRbeta sequencing aimed to test whether ivuxolimab altered TCR sequence diversity and caused clonal T-cell expansion. The paper describes the monotherapy dose-escalation part (N ≈ 52 patients) of the phase I trial of ivuxolimab. Here is what the overall study found, with its caveats: In the 0.1-3.0 mg/kg groups, partial responders had among the lowest normalized peripheral clonal expansion, particularly in CD8+ T cells. Low levels of normalized T-cell clonal expansion were also seen in some patients who did not respond. After ivuxolimab, more expanded clones were found on average in CD8+ T cells than in CD4+ T cells. Clonal expansion of both CD4+ and CD8+ blood T cells was observed from baseline to week 6 at doses 0.1 to 3.0 mg/kg. Which antigens the clonally expanded peripheral T cells were specific for was not determined.

The junction shows trimming of 1 base on V and 8 bases on J, plus 9 bases between the germline ends. CDR1 PRHDT and CDR2 FYEKMQ were looked up in the germline V gene (reference sequence). The CDR3 sequence holds 13 residues, the cysteine and phenylalanine included. Of the read, only the CDR3 DNA is kept; its 39 bases are in frame from base 1. The chain is made from TRBV13 and TRBJ2-1; D gene: possibly TRBD2, on 5 matching bases. Sequencing used CD4+ or CD8+ T cells sorted from blood, obtained in a trial of the OX40 agonist ivuxolimab. This sequence originates from an adult with an advanced solid tumor such as melanoma, head and neck, liver or kidney cancer. The nucleotide sequence is TGTGCCAGCAGCTTAGTTGGGCGGGATGAGCAGTTCTTC. It encodes CASSLVGRDEQFF.